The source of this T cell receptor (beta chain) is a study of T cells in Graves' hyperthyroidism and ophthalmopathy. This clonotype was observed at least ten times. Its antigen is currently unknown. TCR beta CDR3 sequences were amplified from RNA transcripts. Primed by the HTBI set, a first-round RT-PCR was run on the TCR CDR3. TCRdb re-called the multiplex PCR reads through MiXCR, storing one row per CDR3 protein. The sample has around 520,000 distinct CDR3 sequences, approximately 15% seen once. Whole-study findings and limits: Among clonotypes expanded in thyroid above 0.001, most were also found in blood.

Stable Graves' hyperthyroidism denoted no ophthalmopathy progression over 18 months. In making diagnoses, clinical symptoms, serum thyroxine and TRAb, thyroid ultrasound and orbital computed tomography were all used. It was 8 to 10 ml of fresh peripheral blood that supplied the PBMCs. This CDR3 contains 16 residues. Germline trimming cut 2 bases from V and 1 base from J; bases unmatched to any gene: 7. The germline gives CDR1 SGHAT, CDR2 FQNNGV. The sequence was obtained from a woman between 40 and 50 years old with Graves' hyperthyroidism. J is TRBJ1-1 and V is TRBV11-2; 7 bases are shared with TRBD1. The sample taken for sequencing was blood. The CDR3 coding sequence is TGTGCCAGCAGCTTACTGTCGGGACAGCGGAACACTGAAGCTTTCTTT. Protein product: CASSLLSGQRNTEAFF. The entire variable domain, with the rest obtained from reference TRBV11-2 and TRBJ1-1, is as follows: EAGVAQSPRYKIIEKRQSVAFWCNPISGHATLYWYQQILGQGPKLLIQFQNNGVVDDSQLPKDRFSAERLKGVDSTLKIQPAKLEDSAVYLCASSLLSGQRNTEAFFGQGTRLTVV.